These T cell receptor beta chains were read from a single sample in a study of blood T cell repertoires in COVID-19. Generated by immunoSEQ multiplex PCR, the TCRdb table keeps only in-frame clones and is missing some. This table has about 250,000 clones, around 87% appearing once. The sequenced sample consisted of PBMCs or T cells enriched from blood (not recorded which). Every receptor here comes from a woman younger than 35 who had recovered from COVID-19. CDR3s include the opening cysteine and the closing phenylalanine or tryptophan. Fields, in order: J gene, CDR3 length, V gene, clone size, D gene, CDR3 protein, CDR3 DNA. D genes are given only for firm matches. Only part of the rows carry a size: once, few, many, or a class if the clone is expanded.

TRBJ1-1 | 14 | TRBV7-8 | NA | NA | CASSPEVGYIEAFF | TGTGCCAGCAGCCCGGAGGTGGGGTACATTGAAGCTTTCTTT
TRBJ2-5 | 15 | TRBV4-1 | NA | NA | CASSQETQTQETQYF | TGCGCCAGCAGCCAAGAGACACAGACACAAGAGACCCAGTACTTC
TRBJ2-7 | 17 | TRBV5-1 | NA | NA | CASSLGAGALFSYEQYF | TGCGCCAGCAGCTTGGGCGCAGGGGCATTGTTCTCCTACGAGCAGTACTTC
TRBJ1-2 | 12 | TRBV2 | once | TRBD1 | CASSADRGGYTF | TGTGCCAGCAGTGCTGACAGGGGTGGCTACACCTTC
TRBJ2-7 | 13 | TRBV10-2 | NA | TRBD1 | CASNPQPADRILF | TGCGCCAGCAACCCCCAACCAGCGGACAGGATCCTATTC
TRBJ2-3 | 16 | TRBV3-1/TRBV3-2 | NA | NA | CASSLSGTGSEDTQYF | TGTGCCAGCAGCCTTTCCGGGACTGGGAGCGAGGATACGCAGTATTTT
TRBJ1-2 | 12 | TRBV13 | once | NA | CASSFSNYGYTF | TGTGCCAGCAGCTTCTCCAACTATGGCTACACCTTC
TRBJ2-7 | 13 | TRBV20-1 | NA | TRBD1 | CSASGTGTYEQYF | TGCAGTGCTAGTGGGACAGGGACCTACGAGCAGTACTTC
TRBJ2-4 | 16 | TRBV7-2 | NA | TRBD1 | CASSWGQSLAKNIQYF | TGTGCCAGCAGCTGGGGACAGTCCTTAGCCAAAAACATTCAGTACTTC
TRBJ2-5 | 17 | TRBV5-8 | NA | TRBD2 | CASSFSLTSGGEETQYF | TGTGCCAGCAGCTTCTCACTGACTAGCGGGGGGGAAGAGACCCAGTACTTC
TRBJ2-3 | 13 | TRBV6-5 | few | TRBD2 | CASSLVAGDTQYF | TGTGCCAGCAGCTTAGTAGCGGGAGATACGCAGTATTTT
TRBJ2-2 | 14 | TRBV10-1 | few | NA | CASSFGANTGELFF | TGCGCCAGCAGTTTCGGGGCGAACACCGGGGAGCTGTTTTTT
TRBJ1-4 | 12 | TRBV6-5 | few | TRBD1 | CASTGQVGKLFF | TGTGCCAGCACCGGACAGGTCGGAAAACTGTTTTTT
TRBJ2-5 | 14 | TRBV12-5 | NA | NA | CASGPAAVQETQYF | TGTGCTAGTGGTCCGGCGGCGGTCCAAGAGACCCAGTACTTC
TRBJ2-1 | 15 | TRBV6-5 | NA | TRBD2 | CASSYPSGGYNEQFF | TGTGCCAGCAGTTATCCCAGCGGGGGGTACAATGAGCAGTTCTTC
TRBJ1-4 | 13 | TRBV12-3/TRBV12-4 | NA | NA | CASSPWGGFELFF | TGTGCCAGCAGCCCCTGGGGGGGGTTCGAACTGTTTTTT
TRBJ2-5 | 17 | TRBV2 | NA | TRBD2 | CASSDGTSGEIQETQYF | TGTGCCAGCAGTGACGGGACTAGCGGGGAAATACAAGAGACCCAGTACTTC
TRBJ2-1 | 15 | TRBV28 | NA | NA | CASSLLGGLDNEQFF | TGTGCCAGCAGTTTACTGGGGGGGCTAGACAATGAGCAGTTCTTC
TRBJ1-4 | 11 | TRBV20-1 | NA | NA | CSGGGNEKLFF | TGCAGCGGGGGAGGTAATGAAAAACTGTTTTTT
TRBJ2-3 | 15 | TRBV7-9 | NA | TRBD2 | CASSIGTSLPDTQYF | TGTGCCAGCAGCATAGGGACTAGTCTACCAGATACGCAGTATTTT
TRBJ2-4 | 14 | TRBV5-4 | NA | TRBD1 | CASSFVAQGDIQYF | TGTGCCAGCAGCTTTGTGGCACAGGGGGACATTCAGTACTTC
TRBJ2-1 | 11 | TRBV6-5 | few | NA | CASSSATEQFF | TGTGCCAGCAGTTCTGCGACAGAGCAGTTCTTC
TRBJ1-1 | 15 | TRBV6-5 | NA | NA | CASSYSWGRGTEAFF | TGTGCCAGCAGTTACTCCTGGGGGCGCGGGACTGAAGCTTTCTTT
TRBJ2-1 | 16 | TRBV6-2/TRBV6-3 | NA | TRBD2 | CASSYSSGGDRHEQFF | TGTGCCAGCAGTTACTCCAGCGGGGGGGATCGTCATGAGCAGTTCTTC
TRBJ2-1 | 17 | TRBV5-4 | NA | TRBD1 | CASSLGTGGGGLDEQFF | TGTGCCAGCAGCTTGGGGACAGGGGGCGGAGGTTTGGATGAGCAGTTCTTC
TRBJ2-5 | 14 | TRBV6-5 | NA | TRBD2 | CASSTTSDWQTQYF | TGTGCCAGCAGTACGACTAGCGATTGGCAGACCCAGTACTTC
TRBJ1-6 | 19 | TRBV5-1 | NA | TRBD1 | CASSLGALQGASYNSPLHF | TGCGCCAGCAGCTTGGGAGCGCTTCAGGGGGCGTCCTATAATTCACCCCTCCACTTT
TRBJ1-1 | 17 | TRBV21-1 | NA | NA | CASSKGLQGVANTEAFF | TGTGCCAGCAGCAAAGGTCTACAGGGGGTAGCGAACACTGAAGCTTTCTTT
TRBJ2-5 | 16 | TRBV5-4 | once | TRBD2 | CASSLSAAGGQETQYF | TGTGCCAGCAGCTTGTCGGCAGCGGGGGGGCAAGAGACCCAGTACTTC
TRBJ2-2 | 16 | TRBV4-2 | NA | TRBD1 | CASRPPGQTNTGELFF | TGTGCCAGCAGACCCCCGGGACAGACGAACACCGGGGAGCTGTTTTTT
TRBJ2-7 | 14 | TRBV5-4 | NA | TRBD2 | CASSFGGGAYEQYF | TGTGCCAGCAGCTTTGGCGGGGGAGCCTACGAGCAGTACTTC
TRBJ2-3 | 15 | TRBV15 | NA | NA | CATSRTSGGTDTQYF | TGTGCCACCAGCAGAACTTCGGGTGGTACAGATACGCAGTATTTT
TRBJ2-7 | 13 | TRBV5-1 | once | NA | CASSFPGSYEQYF | TGCGCCAGCAGCTTTCCGGGGTCGTACGAGCAGTACTTC
TRBJ2-7 | 15 | TRBV28 | NA | TRBD1 | CASSSTRTGEGEQYF | TGTGCCAGCAGTTCCACCCGGACAGGGGAGGGCGAGCAGTACTTC
TRBJ1-2 | 13 | TRBV12-3/TRBV12-4 | NA | NA | CASSLGHKDGYTF | TGTGCCAGCAGCCTGGGACATAAAGATGGCTACACCTTC
TRBJ1-5 | 14 | TRBV27 | NA | NA | CASSLRGMDQPQHF | TGTGCCAGCAGTTTACGGGGGATGGATCAGCCCCAGCATTTT
TRBJ1-5 | 16 | TRBV28 | NA | NA | CASSSNTGRGNQPQHF | TGTGCCAGCAGCTCCAACACAGGGAGGGGCAATCAGCCCCAGCATTTT
TRBJ2-2 | 16 | TRBV2 | NA | NA | CASTHTGYGNTGELFF | TGTGCCAGCACTCATACAGGGTACGGGAACACCGGGGAGCTGTTTTTT
TRBJ2-3 | 14 | TRBV6-4 | once | NA | CASSDSGLTDTQYF | TGTGCCAGCAGTGACTCGGGCCTCACAGATACGCAGTATTTT
TRBJ1-1 | 12 | TRBV12-3/TRBV12-4 | NA | NA | CASSGMNTEAFF | TGTGCCTCGTCGGGAATGAACACTGAAGCTTTCTTT
TRBJ2-3 | 17 | TRBV3-1/TRBV3-2 | NA | TRBD2 | CASSQGLAGGKADTQYF | TGTGCCAGCAGCCAGGGACTAGCGGGGGGGAAGGCAGATACGCAGTATTTT
TRBJ2-7 | 16 | TRBV19 | NA | TRBD1 | CASSISPGTGAREQYF | TGTGCCAGTAGTATTAGCCCCGGGACAGGGGCGCGCGAGCAGTACTTC
TRBJ2-1 | 14 | TRBV11-2 | NA | NA | CASSLAGSYNEQFF | TGTGCCAGCAGCTTAGCGGGATCCTACAATGAGCAGTTCTTC
TRBJ1-2 | 14 | TRBV30 | NA | NA | CAWSVPGEGYGYTF | TGTGCCTGGAGTGTACCAGGGGAAGGCTATGGCTACACCTTC
TRBJ1-1 | 19 | TRBV9 | NA | NA | CASSPRLGARPLLNTEAFF | TGTGCCAGCAGCCCGAGGCTAGGGGCACGACCCTTATTGAACACTGAAGCTTTCTTT
TRBJ2-2 | 16 | TRBV9 | NA | NA | CASSAGTGDDTGELFF | TGTGCCAGCAGCGCCGGCACGGGGGATGACACCGGGGAGCTGTTTTTT
TRBJ1-2 | 12 | TRBV27 | NA | NA | CASSQQGYGYTF | TGTGCCAGCAGTCAACAGGGTTATGGCTACACCTTC
TRBJ2-1 | 13 | TRBV5-4 | NA | NA | CASSHDRNNEQFF | TGTGCCAGCAGCCACGACAGAAACAATGAGCAGTTCTTC
TRBJ1-6 | 13 | TRBV14 | NA | NA | CATSDSANSPLHF | TGTGCCACTTCGGACAGTGCTAATTCTCCCCTCCACTTT
TRBJ2-1 | 16 | TRBV13 | NA | NA | CASTHGRDRVYNEQFF | TGTGCCAGCACTCATGGGCGGGACAGAGTCTACAATGAGCAGTTCTTC